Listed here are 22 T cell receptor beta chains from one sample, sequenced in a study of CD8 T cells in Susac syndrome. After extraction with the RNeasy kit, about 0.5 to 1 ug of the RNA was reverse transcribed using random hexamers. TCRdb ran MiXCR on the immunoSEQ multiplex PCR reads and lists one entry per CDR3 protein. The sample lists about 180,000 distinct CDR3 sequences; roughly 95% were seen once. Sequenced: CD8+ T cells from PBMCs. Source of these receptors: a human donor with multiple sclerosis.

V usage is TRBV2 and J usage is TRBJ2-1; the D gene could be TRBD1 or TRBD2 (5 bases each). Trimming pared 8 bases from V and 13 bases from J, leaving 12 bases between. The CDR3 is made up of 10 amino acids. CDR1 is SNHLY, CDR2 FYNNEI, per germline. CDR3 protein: CASDGTTQFF. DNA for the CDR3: TGTGCCAGCGACGGGACCACCCAGTTCTTC.

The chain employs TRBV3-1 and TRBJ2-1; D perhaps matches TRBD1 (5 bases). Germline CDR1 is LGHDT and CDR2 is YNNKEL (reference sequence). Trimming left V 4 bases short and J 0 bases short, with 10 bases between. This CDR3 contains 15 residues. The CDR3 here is CASSLDTVSYNEQFF. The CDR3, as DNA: TGTGCCAGCAGCCTGGACACGGTCTCCTACAATGAGCAGTTCTTC.

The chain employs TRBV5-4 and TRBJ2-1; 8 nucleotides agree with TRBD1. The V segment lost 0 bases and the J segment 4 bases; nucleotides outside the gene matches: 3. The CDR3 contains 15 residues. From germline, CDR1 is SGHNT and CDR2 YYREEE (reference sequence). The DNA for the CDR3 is TGTGCCAGCAGCTTGGCGTGGACAGGGTACAATGAGCAGTTCTTC. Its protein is CASSLAWTGYNEQFF.

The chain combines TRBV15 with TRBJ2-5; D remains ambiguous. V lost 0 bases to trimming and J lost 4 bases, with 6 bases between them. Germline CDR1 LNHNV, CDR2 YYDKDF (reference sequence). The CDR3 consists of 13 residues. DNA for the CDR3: TGTGCCACCAGCAGAGATAGAAGAGAGACCCAGTACTTC. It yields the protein CATSRDRRETQYF.

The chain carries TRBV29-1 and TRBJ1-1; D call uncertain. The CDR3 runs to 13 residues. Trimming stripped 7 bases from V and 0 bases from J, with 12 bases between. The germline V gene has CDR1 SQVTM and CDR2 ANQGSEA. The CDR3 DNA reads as TGCAGCGCAGACCGCCGCATGAACACTGAAGCTTTCTTT. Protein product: CSADRRMNTEAFF.

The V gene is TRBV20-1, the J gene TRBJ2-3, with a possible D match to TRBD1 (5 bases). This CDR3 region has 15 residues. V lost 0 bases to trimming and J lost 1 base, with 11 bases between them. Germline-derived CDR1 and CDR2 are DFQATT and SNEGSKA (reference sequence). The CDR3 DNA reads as TGCAGTGCTAGAGATCGCCCGACAGGCACAGATACGCAGTATTTT. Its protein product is CSARDRPTGTDTQYF.

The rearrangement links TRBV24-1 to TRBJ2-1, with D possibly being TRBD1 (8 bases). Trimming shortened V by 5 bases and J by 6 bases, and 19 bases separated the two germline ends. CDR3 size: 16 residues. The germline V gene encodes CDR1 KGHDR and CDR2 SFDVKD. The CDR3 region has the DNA TGTGCCACCAGTGGGGGAGGGACAGGCCAATTCAATGAGCAGTTCTTC. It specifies CATSGGGTGQFNEQFF.

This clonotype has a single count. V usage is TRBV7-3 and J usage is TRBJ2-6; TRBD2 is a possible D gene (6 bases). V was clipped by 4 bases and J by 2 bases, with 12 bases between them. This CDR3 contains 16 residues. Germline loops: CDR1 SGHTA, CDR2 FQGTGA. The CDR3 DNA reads TGTGCCAGCAGCTCCTCCGGCGGGGCTGGGGCCAACGTCCTGACTTTC. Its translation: CASSSSGGAGANVLTF.

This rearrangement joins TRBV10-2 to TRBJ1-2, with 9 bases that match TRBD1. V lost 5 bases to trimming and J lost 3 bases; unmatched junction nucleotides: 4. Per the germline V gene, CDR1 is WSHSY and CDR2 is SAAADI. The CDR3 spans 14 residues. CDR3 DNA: TGCGCCAGCAGTCCGGACAGGGGAGACTATGGCTACACCTTC. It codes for CASSPDRGDYGYTF.

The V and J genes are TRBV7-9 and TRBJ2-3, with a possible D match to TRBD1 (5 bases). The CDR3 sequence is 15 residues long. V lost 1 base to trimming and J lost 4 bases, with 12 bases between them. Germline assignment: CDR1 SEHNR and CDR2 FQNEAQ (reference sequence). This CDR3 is CASSLGPDSADTQYF. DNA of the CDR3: TGTGCCAGCAGCTTAGGTCCCGACAGTGCAGATACGCAGTATTTT.

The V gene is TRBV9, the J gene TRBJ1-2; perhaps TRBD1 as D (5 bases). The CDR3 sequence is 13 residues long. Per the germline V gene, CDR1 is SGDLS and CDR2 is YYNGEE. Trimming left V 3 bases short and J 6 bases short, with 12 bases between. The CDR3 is CASSAGVSDGYTF. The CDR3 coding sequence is TGTGCCAGCAGCGCGGGGGTCAGTGATGGCTACACCTTC.

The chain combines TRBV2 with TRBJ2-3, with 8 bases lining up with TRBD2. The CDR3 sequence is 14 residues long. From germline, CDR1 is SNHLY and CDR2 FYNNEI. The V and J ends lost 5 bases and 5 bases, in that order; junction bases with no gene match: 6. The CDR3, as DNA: TGTGCCAGCAGTCGCGGACTAGCTTTAGATACGCAGTATTTT. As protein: CASSRGLALDTQYF.

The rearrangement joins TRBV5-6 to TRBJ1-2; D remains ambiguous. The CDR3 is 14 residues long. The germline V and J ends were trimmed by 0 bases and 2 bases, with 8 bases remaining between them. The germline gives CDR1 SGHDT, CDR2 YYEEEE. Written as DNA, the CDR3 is TGTGCCAGCAGCTTGGAGGTAGGGAACTATGGCTACACCTTC. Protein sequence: CASSLEVGNYGYTF.

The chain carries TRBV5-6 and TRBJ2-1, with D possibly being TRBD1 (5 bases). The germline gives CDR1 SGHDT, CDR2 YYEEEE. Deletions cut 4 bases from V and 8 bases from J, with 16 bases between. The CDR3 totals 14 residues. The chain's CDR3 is CASSLAGLRDEQFF. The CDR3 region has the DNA TGTGCCAGCAGCCTGGCAGGGCTCCGCGATGAGCAGTTCTTC.

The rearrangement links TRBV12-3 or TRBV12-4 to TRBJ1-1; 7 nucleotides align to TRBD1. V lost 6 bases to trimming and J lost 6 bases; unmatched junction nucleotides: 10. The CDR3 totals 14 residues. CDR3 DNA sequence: TGTGCCAGCAGCTCTAGGACAGGACCACCTGAAGCTTTCTTT. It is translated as CASSSRTGPPEAFF.

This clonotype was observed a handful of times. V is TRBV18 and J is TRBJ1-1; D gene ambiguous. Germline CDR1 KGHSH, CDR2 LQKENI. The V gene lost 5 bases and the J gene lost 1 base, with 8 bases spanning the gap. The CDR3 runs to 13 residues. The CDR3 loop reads CASSSPGNTEAFF. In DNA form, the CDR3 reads TGTGCCAGCTCATCGCCAGGGAACACTGAAGCTTTCTTT.

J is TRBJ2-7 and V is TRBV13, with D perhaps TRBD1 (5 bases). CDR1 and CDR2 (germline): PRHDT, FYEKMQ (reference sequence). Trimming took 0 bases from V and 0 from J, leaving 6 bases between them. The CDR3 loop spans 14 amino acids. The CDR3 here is CASSLGDISYEQYF. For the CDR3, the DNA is TGTGCCAGCAGCTTAGGGGACATCTCCTACGAGCAGTACTTC.

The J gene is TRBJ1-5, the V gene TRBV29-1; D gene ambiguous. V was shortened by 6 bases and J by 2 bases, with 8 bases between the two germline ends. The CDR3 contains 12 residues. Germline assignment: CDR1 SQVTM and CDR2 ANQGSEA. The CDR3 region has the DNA TGCAGCGTAGTGAGTGGCAATCAGCCCCAGCATTTT. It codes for CSVVSGNQPQHF. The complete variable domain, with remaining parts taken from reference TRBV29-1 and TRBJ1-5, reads SAVISQKPSRDICQRGTSLTIQCQVDSQVTMMFWYRQQPGQSLTLIATANQGSEATYESGFVIDKFPISRPNLTFSTLTVSNMSPEDSSIYLCSVVSGNQPQHFGDGTRLSIL.

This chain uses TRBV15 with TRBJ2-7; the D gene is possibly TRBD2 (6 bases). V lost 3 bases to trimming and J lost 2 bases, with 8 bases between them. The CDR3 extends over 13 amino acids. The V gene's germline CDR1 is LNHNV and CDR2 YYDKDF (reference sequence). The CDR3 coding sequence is TGTGCCACCAGCAGCGGGAGAACCTACGAGCAGTACTTC. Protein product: CATSSGRTYEQYF.

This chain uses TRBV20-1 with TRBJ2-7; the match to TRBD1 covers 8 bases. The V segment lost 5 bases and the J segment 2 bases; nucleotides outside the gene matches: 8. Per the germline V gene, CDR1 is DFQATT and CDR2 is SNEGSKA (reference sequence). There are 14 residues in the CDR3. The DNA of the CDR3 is TGCAGTGCTTCTCCCGGGACAGGTACCTACGAGCAGTACTTC. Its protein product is CSASPGTGTYEQYF.

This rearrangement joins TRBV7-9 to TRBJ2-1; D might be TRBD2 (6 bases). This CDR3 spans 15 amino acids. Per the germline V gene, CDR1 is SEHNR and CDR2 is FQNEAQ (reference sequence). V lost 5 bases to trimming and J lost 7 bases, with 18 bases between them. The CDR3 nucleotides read TGTGCCAGCAGCCCCGCGGAGGGTCCGAGGAATGAGCAGTTCTTC. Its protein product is CASSPAEGPRNEQFF.

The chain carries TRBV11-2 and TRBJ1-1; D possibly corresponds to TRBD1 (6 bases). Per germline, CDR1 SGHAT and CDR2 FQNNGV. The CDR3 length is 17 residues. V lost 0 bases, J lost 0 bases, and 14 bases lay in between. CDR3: CASSLDQWTAMNTEAFF. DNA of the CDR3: TGTGCCAGCAGCTTAGATCAATGGACAGCAATGAACACTGAAGCTTTCTTT.